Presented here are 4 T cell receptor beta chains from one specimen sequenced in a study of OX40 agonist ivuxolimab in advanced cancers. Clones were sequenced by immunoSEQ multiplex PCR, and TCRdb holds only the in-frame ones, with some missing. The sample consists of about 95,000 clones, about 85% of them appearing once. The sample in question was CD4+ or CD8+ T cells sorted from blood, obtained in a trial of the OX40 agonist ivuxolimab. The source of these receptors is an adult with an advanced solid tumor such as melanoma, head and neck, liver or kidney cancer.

The CDR3 nucleotides read TGCGCCAGCACTCATACCGGGACAGGAAACTACGAGCAGTACTTC. This codes for CASTHTGTGNYEQYF. The chain couples TRBV10-2 to TRBJ2-7, with 8 bases matching TRBD1. The CDR3 consists of 15 residues. Germline assignment: CDR1 WSHSY and CDR2 SAAADI. With 7 bases clipped from V and 3 bases from J, the junction kept 11 bases outside the gene matches.

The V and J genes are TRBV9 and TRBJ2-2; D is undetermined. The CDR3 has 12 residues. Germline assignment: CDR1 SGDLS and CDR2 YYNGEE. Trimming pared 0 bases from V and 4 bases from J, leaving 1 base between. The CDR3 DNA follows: TGTGCCAGCAGCGTAGGCACCGGGGAGCTGTTTTTT. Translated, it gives CASSVGTGELFF. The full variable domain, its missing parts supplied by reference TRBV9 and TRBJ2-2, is DSGVTQTPKHLITATGQRVTLRCSPRSGDLSVYWYQQSLDQGLQFLIQYYNGEERAKGNILERFSAQQFPDLHSELNLSSLELGDSALYFCASSVGTGELFFGEGSRLTVL.

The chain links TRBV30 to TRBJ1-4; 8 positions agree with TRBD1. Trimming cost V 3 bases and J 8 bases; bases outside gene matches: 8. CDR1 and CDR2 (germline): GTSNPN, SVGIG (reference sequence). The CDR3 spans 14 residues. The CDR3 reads CAWRGTGKQEKLFF. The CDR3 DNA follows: TGTGCCTGGAGGGGGACAGGCAAACAAGAAAAACTGTTTTTT.

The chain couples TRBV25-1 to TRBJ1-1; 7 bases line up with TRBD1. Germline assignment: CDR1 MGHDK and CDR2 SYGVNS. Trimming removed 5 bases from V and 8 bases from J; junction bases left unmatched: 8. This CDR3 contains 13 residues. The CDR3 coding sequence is TGTGCCAGCAGTTTGGGCACCAGGGGGGAAGCTTTCTTT. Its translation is CASSLGTRGEAFF.